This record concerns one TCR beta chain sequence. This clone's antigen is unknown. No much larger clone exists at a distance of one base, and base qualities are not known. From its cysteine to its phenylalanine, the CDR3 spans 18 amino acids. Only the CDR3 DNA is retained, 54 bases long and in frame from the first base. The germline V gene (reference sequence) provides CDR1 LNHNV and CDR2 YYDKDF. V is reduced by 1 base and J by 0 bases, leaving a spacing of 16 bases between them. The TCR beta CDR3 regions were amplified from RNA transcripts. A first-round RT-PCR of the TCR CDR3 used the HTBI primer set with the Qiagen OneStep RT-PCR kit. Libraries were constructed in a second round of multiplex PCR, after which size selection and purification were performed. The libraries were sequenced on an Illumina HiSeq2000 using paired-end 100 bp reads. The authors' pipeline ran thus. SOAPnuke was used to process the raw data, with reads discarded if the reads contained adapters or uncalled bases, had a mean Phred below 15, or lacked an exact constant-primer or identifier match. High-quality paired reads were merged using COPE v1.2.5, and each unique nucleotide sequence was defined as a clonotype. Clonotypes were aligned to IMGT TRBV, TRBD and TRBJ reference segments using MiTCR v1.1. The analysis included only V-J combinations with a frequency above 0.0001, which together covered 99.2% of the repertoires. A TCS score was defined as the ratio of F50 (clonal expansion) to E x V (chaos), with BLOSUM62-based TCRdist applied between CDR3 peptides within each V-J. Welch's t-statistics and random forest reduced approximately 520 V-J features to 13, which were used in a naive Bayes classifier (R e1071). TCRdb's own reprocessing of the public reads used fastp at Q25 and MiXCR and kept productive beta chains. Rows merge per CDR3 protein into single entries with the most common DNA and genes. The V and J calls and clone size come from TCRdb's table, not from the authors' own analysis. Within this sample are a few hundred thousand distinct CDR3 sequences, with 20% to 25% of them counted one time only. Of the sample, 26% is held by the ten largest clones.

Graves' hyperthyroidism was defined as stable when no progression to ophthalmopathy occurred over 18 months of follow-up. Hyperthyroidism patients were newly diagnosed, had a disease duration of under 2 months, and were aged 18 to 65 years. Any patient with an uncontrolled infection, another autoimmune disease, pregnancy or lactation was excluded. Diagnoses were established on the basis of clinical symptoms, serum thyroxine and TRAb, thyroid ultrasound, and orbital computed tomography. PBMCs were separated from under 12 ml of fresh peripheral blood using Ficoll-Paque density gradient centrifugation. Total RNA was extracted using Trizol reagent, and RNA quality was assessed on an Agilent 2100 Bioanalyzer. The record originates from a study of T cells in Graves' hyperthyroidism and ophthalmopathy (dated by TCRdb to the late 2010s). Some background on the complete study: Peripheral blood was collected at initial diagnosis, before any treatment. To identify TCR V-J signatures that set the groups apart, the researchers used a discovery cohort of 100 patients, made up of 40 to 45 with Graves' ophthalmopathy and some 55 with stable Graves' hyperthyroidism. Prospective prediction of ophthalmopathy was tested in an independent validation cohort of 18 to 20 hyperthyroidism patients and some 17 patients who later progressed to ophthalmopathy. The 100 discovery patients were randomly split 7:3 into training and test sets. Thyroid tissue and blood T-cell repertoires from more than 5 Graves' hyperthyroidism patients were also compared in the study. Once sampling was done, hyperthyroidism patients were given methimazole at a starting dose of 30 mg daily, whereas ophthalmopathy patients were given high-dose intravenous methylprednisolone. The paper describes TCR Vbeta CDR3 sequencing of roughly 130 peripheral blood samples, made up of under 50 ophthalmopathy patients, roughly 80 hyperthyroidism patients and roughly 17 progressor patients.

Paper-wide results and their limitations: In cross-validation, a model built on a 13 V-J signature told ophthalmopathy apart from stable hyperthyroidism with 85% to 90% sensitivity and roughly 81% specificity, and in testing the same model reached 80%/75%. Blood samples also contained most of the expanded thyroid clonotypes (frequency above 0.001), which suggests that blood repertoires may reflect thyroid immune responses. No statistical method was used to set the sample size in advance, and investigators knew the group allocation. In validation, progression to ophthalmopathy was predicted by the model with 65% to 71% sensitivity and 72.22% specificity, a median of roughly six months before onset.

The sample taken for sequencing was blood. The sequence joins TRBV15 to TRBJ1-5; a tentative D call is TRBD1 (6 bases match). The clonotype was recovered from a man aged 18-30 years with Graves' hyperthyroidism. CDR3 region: CATSRVSRGTFSNQPQHF. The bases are TGTGCCACCAGCAGAGTGTCGCGGGGGACATTTAGCAATCAGCCCCAGCATTTT.